Listed below are T cell receptor beta chains from one sample, sequenced in a study of blood T cell repertoires in COVID-19. Profiling relied on immunoSEQ multiplex PCR, and the TCRdb table lists in-frame clones only, not all of them. The sample includes around 230,000 clones, roughly 90% of them seen just once. The specimen sequenced was PBMCs or T cells enriched from blood (not recorded which). These receptors originate from a woman between 25 and 40 years old who had recovered from COVID-19. Each CDR3 is given with its conserved first and last residue. A D gene is named only where the DNA matches it firmly. Size is stated for part of the rows, as once, few or many counts, or as a class when the clone is expanded.

size: -; V: TRBV7-2; J: TRBJ2-7; D: TRBD1; DNA: TGTGCCAGCAGGACTCCGGGACAGGGCCCCTACGAGCAGTACTTC; CDR3: CASRTPGQGPYEQYF
size: -; V: TRBV5-1; J: TRBJ1-2; D: -; DNA: TGCGCCAGCAAGACAGAAGCCGATTCGGGCTACACCTTC; CDR3: CASKTEADSGYTF
size: -; V: TRBV6-2/TRBV6-3; J: TRBJ2-5; D: -; DNA: TGTGCCAGCAGTTACTCGAGATCCTACGGGGAGACCCAGTACTTC; CDR3: CASSYSRSYGETQYF
size: once; V: TRBV24-1; J: TRBJ1-2; D: TRBD1; DNA: TGTGCCACCAGTGACAGGGACAGTCGCTACTTTAACTATGGCTACACCTTC; CDR3: CATSDRDSRYFNYGYTF
size: -; V: TRBV18; J: TRBJ1-1; D: -; DNA: TGTGCCAGCTCACGACAGGACACTGAAGCTTTCTTT; CDR3: CASSRQDTEAFF
size: -; V: TRBV3-1/TRBV3-2; J: TRBJ2-7; D: -; DNA: TGTGCCAGCAGCGACAGAGGATTCCTCGAGCAGTACTTC; CDR3: CASSDRGFLEQYF
size: once; V: TRBV5-1; J: TRBJ1-2; D: TRBD1; DNA: TGCGCCAGCAGCTTGGGGGACAGGGGGCTTAAGGGCTACACCTTC; CDR3: CASSLGDRGLKGYTF
size: -; V: TRBV7-9; J: TRBJ2-2; D: TRBD1; DNA: TGTGCCAGCAGGAAAGGACAGGGGGTGTCCGGGGAGCTGTTTTTT; CDR3: CASRKGQGVSGELFF
size: -; V: TRBV27; J: TRBJ2-2; D: TRBD2; DNA: TGTGCCAGCAGTACGGCGGGGGGGCTGAACACCGGGGAGCTGTTTTTT; CDR3: CASSTAGGLNTGELFF
size: -; V: TRBV7-2; J: TRBJ1-1; D: -; DNA: TGTGCCAGCAGCTTAGCTTGGGCCCTGAACACTGAAGCTTTCTTT; CDR3: CASSLAWALNTEAFF
size: -; V: TRBV19; J: TRBJ1-1; D: -; DNA: TGTGCCAGTAGTATGGGCAGGGCGGTAGAGAACACTGAAGCTTTCTTT; CDR3: CASSMGRAVENTEAFF
size: -; V: TRBV6-5; J: TRBJ1-2; D: TRBD1; DNA: TGTGCCAGCAGCCGGACAGGGGGAGGCTACACCTTC; CDR3: CASSRTGGGYTF
size: -; V: TRBV2; J: TRBJ2-1; D: -; DNA: TGTGCCAGCAGTGAAAAGGGCAGGGCCTCCTACAATGAGCAGTTCTTC; CDR3: CASSEKGRASYNEQFF
size: -; V: TRBV29-1; J: TRBJ1-5; D: TRBD1; DNA: TGCAGCGTTGCGGGACAGGGGGGACAGCCCCAGCATTTT; CDR3: CSVAGQGGQPQHF
size: -; V: TRBV6-5; J: TRBJ2-7; D: TRBD1; DNA: TGTGCCAGCAGTTACGGTAACAGGGGGCAGTACGAGCAGTACTTC; CDR3: CASSYGNRGQYEQYF
size: -; V: TRBV15; J: TRBJ1-2; D: -; DNA: TGTGCCACCAGCAGAGATCAAGAATGGTCAGATTCCTTCTTAGGCTACACCTTC; CDR3: CATSRDQEWSDSFLGYTF
size: -; V: TRBV6-5; J: TRBJ2-7; D: TRBD2; DNA: TGTGCCAGCAGTTATGCCGGGACTAGTTACGAGCAGTACTTC; CDR3: CASSYAGTSYEQYF
size: few; V: TRBV4-2; J: TRBJ1-1; D: -; DNA: TGTGCCAGCAGCCAAGCGGGCAGGGCCCTGAACACTGAAGCTTTCTTT; CDR3: CASSQAGRALNTEAFF